This T cell receptor beta chain is from a study of cytomegalovirus exposure and HLA in healthy donors (dated by TCRdb to 2015 to 2018). The study in broad terms: In an earlier analysis of roughly 500 of the donors, 276 Gb of sequence data and just under 120 million unique TCR beta sequences from about 180 million T cells were reported. An earlier analysis of several hundred of the donors applied high-throughput TCR beta sequencing to assess whether each TCR beta V gene segment acted as functional or pseudogenic. Roughly 5 DR-DQ haplotypes were handled as single units for association and clustering, since linkage in the cohort was strong. The genetic ancestry cluster associated with self-reported Caucasian donors included around four fifths of the roughly 360 genotyped donors. The study profiled the T cell repertoires of fewer than 850 subjects by immunosequencing and related them to cytomegalovirus serostatus. Along with the approximately 620-subject first cohort, a separate validation cohort of over a hundred different subjects was used. Around 300 gigabases of sequencing data and approximately 93 million unique TCR sequences were included in an early release covering about 700 HLA-typed donors. All discovery cohort repertoires had been generated on a single sequencing platform. Rather than drawing on any new phenotypic data, the later analysis identified candidate immune exposures from TCR beta sequences and the way those sequences occurred across donors. The aim of the study was to test whether cataloging public T cell receptors could identify signatures of past pathogen exposure. In a later genetic analysis, genome-wide SNP genotypes for about three fifths of the 666 donors were used, and that subset was treated as a discovery cohort. High-throughput TCR immunosequencing, statistical association of individual TCRs with disease status, and machine learning were combined to predict cytomegalovirus infection status. A later analysis re-analyzed previously published TCR beta repertoires from 600 to 850 donors and added high-resolution HLA genotyping to study TCR occurrence patterns. Among about 360 genotyped donors of the cohort, an average of roughly 240,000 unique TCR beta nucleotide sequences were sequenced per donor, roughly 18% of them non-productive. The number of donors typed differed by locus, with about 629-630 for A, B, C, DRB1 and DQB1, around 500 for DQA1, 600 to 610 for DPA1, and around 430 for DPB1. Both class I and class II loci were covered by HLA typing, at four-digit resolution. Donor age, sex, ethnicity and CMV serostatus were compiled alongside the repertoire data.

The CDR1 and CDR2 encoded by the germline V gene are SGHTA and FQGNSA. After removal of 5 bases from V and 10 bases from J, the junction retains 14 bases not matched to a gene. The CDR3 measures 15 amino acids from cysteine to phenylalanine. Kept here is only the CDR3 DNA, which spans 45 bases and is read in frame from base 1. The cohort consisted of 666 healthy bone marrow donors. At the time of sampling, all cohort members were nominally healthy, though unrecorded immune exposures were likely present. The donor was CMV seropositive and was included in the group of 250 to 350 seropositive cohort members. Each donor provided a peripheral blood sample, and peripheral blood mononuclear cells were used for TCR beta sequencing. Genomic DNA was extracted from the blood cell samples with the Qiagen DNeasy Blood Extraction Kit. General study outcomes and caveats: A later analysis found that most CMV-associated TCR beta chains appeared HLA-restricted, with HLA associations seemingly driven largely by CMV exposure. Correlated functional status among segregating V segments might reflect linkage disequilibrium, but an unknown experimental factor could not be ruled out. In vitro tests confirmed that a few of the cytomegalovirus-associated TCR beta chains recognize cytomegalovirus antigens. In a later genetic analysis, a missense DCLRE1C variant was associated with V-gene and J-gene trimming of TCR beta chains, and the association was replicated in an independent cohort. The cohort was sequenced for TCR beta chains only, and without alpha or paired-chain data the features that could be detected were limited. Immune exposure information for the cohort was limited to CMV serostatus. Presence/absence analyses assumed roughly uniform sequencing depth across donors, an assumption that may not hold. Several of the top co-occurrence clusters appeared to be linked to parvovirus B19, influenza, CMV and Epstein-Barr virus, according to a later analysis. Some IMGT-functional V segments, including TRBV6-2 and TRBV6-3, could not be distinguished by the 87-base-pair reads and were therefore excluded. The study listed approximately 150 TCR beta chains as associated with cytomegalovirus. A cluster of highly shared sequence variants was judged likely to be a technical artifact of the sequencing pipeline. An earlier analysis of approximately 500 of the donors showed that most TCR beta V segments appeared in productive rearrangements either about 90% or about 30% of the time, which broadly matched IMGT annotations. In a later analysis, HLA-associated TCR beta chains were found to be more clonally expanded and to have lower generation probabilities than equally common non-associated chains. HLA typing was unavailable for some donors at each locus, so association tests used only the typed subset. Cytomegalovirus status was reported to be diagnosed by the classifier with high specificity and sensitivity in both the original and validation cohorts. The earlier analysis of fewer than 750 of the donors excluded over 15 rarely observed V segments, including chromosome 9 orphons, because counts were too low. In a later genetic analysis, fewer N-insertions in productive TCRs were reported among donors in an Asian-associated ancestry cluster than the 666-donor mean. It was suggested by the authors that the approach could potentially be generalized to other disease states and immunological phenotypes. Strong co-occurrence of HLA alleles, especially DR and DQ, made assigning TCR associations to individual alleles difficult. While some public TCRs were present in many individuals, most TCR sequences turned up only very rarely across donors. A further reported finding was that TCR beta sequences accurately predicted the HLA-A and HLA-B alleles for most subjects in the first cohort. Specific HLA alleles were associated with over 15,000 TCR beta sequences at a false discovery rate of 0.05 in a later analysis. According to a later analysis, TCR association rates differed among HLA loci, with DRB1 alleles showing the most associated TCRs and HLA-C alleles showing the fewest.

Preparation of the library involved the immunoSEQ multiplex PCR assay. The multiplex PCR relied on a mix of 60 forward primers for TCR Vbeta segments and 13 reverse primers for TCR Jbeta segments. Amplification of the CDR3 region of rearranged TCR beta genes was performed with a multiplex PCR assay on genomic DNA. Amplified TCR beta libraries were sequenced as 87-base-pair reads on the Illumina HiSeq System. On the authors' methods: In a later analysis, tens of millions of unique TCR beta chains were counted across the roughly 700 repertoires, and roughly 11 million of these chains were shared by at least two donors. To remove PCR and sequencing errors, raw reads were error-corrected and collapsed into unique sequences using a nearest-neighbor algorithm that merged closely related sequences. V, D and J gene segments were assigned by aligning CDR3 sequences to IMGT reference sequences. For a sequence to be retained, at least a six-nucleotide match to both a V gene segment and a J gene segment was required. Rearrangements were called productive when the CDR3 lacked stop codons and stayed in frame with V and J; all others were non-productive. CDR3 was defined according to IMGT convention as the region running from the second conserved V-encoded cysteine to the conserved J-encoded phenylalanine. The earlier analysis of roughly 590 of the donors excluded sequences that lacked an unambiguous match to a single V gene segment. In an earlier analysis of a few hundred of the donors, V segments were called functional above 56.7% productive rearrangements and were called segregating when the between-donor standard deviation exceeded 5%. A statistical classification framework was developed to diagnose cytomegalovirus status using the catalog of TCR beta chain sequences. In a later analysis, V and J genes were assigned by comparing TCR nucleotide sequences against IMGT/GENE-DB human TR gene sequences. Using the TCRdist pipeline, a later analysis assigned CDR3 sequences along with most-parsimonious VDJ recombination scenarios. In a later analysis, each TCR beta chain was defined by its CDR3 amino acid sequence together with its V-gene family, and reads lacking a unique V-gene family were excluded. In a later analysis, a few hundred highly shared, low-generation-probability nucleotide sequences were removed to address suspected cross-contamination and a sequencing artifact. In a later analysis, a clonal expansion index for each public chain was calculated from normalized within-repertoire ranks of inferred template counts. A later analysis computed generation probabilities with a VDJ recombination model fitted to out-of-frame rearrangements, and checked the results against IGoR. A later analysis scored TCR-TCR, TCR-HLA and TCR-CMV co-occurrence with hypergeometric tests, applying a repertoire-size bias correction to TCR pairs. To estimate false discovery rates, a later analysis permuted the HLA or CMV assignments 20 times. A later analysis grouped co-occurring TCRs with DBSCAN, adding TCRdist sequence similarity when clustering within HLA-allele-positive subsets. For co-occurrence clustering, repertoires with fewer than 30,000 or more than 120,000 public chains were excluded, along with about five repertoires with anomalous nucleotide sharing. The table was pulled from immuneACCESS by TCRdb, which kept in-frame rearrangements only. Such tables lose some clones; where checked, under half of the loss comes from unresolved V genes, and the rest has no known cause. V, J and clone size are those of that table, while D and trimming were read from the DNA. The sample table records about 160,000 clones; 65% to 80% of these occur just once. The ten largest clonotypes hold just under 3% of the sample.

Points on this clone: Its antigen remains undetermined. No per-base quality is available; no much larger clone lies one base away.

The sample was PBMCs. This TCR came from a woman in her forties or fifties in good health and CMV-seropositive. The sequence links TRBV7-2 to TRBJ1-2, with 9 bases matching TRBD1. The encoded CDR3 is CASSRPITQGAPYTF. The DNA sequence is as follows: TGTGCCAGCAGCCGGCCGATTACACAGGGGGCCCCCTACACCTTC.